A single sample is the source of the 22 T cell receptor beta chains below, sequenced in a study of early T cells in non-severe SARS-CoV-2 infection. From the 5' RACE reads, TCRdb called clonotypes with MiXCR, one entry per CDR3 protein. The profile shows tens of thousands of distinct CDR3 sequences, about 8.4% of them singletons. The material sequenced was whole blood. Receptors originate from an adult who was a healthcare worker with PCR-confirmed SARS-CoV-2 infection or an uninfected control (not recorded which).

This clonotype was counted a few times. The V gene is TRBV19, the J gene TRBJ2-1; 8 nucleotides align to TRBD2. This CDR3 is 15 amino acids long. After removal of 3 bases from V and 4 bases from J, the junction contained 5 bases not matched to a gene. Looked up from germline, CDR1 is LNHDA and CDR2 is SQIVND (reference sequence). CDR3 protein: CASSIRSSGYNEQFF. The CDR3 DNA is TGTGCCAGTAGTATTAGGTCTAGCGGGTACAATGAGCAGTTCTTC.

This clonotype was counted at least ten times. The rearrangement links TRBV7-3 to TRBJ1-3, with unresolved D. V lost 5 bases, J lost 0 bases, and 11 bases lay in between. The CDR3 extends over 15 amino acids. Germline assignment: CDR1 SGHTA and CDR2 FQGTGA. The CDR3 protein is CASSTDVNSGNTIYF. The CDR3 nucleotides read TGTGCCAGCAGCACGGACGTCAACTCTGGAAACACCATATATTTT.

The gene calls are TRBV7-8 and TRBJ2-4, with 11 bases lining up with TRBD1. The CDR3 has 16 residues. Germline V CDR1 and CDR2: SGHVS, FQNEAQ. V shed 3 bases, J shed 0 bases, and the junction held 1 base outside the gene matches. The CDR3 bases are TGTGCCAGCAGCTTTGGACAGGGGGCAGCCAAAAACATTCAGTACTTC. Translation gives CASSFGQGAAKNIQYF.

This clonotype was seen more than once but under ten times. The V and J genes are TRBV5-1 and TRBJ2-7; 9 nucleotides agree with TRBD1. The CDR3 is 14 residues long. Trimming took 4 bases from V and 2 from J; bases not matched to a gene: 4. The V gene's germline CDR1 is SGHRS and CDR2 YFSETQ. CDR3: CASSIGQGPYEQYF. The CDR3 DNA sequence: TGCGCCAGCAGCATAGGACAGGGGCCCTACGAGCAGTACTTC.

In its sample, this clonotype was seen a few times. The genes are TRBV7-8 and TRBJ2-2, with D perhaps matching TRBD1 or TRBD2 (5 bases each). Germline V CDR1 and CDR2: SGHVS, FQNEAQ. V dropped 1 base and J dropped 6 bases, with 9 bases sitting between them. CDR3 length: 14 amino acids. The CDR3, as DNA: TGTGCCAGCAGCTTAGGAGGGACCTCCGGGGAGCTGTTTTTT. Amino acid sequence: CASSLGGTSGELFF.

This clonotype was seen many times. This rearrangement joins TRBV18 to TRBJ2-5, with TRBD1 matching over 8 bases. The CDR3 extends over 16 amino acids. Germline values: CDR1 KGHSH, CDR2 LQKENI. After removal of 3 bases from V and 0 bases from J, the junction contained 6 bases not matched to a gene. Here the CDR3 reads CASSPQGAMYQETQYF. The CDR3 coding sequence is TGTGCCAGCTCACCTCAGGGGGCAATGTACCAAGAGACCCAGTACTTC.

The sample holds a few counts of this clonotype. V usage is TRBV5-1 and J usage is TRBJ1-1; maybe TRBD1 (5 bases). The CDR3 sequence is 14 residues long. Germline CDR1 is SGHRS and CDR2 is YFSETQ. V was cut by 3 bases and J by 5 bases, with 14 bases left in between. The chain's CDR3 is CASSSVRGRTEAFF. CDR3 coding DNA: TGCGCCAGCAGCTCGGTGCGGGGGAGGACTGAAGCTTTCTTT.

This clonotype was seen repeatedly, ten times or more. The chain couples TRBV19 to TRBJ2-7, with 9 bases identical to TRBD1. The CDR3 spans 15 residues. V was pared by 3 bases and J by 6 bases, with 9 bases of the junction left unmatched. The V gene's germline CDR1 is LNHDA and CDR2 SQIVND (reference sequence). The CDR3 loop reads CASSIPRQGGREQYF. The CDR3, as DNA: TGTGCCAGTAGTATCCCCAGACAGGGGGGACGCGAGCAGTACTTC.

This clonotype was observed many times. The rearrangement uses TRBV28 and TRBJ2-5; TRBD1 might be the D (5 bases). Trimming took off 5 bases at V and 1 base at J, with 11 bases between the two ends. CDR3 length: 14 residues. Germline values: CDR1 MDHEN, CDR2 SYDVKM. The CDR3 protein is CASSDSDPQETQYF. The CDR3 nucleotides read TGTGCCAGCAGTGACAGTGATCCCCAAGAGACCCAGTACTTC.

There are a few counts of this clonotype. The CDR3 here is CASSEAGTKDTEAFF. The CDR3 DNA sequence: TGCGCCAGCAGCGAAGCCGGGACGAAGGACACTGAAGCTTTCTTT. The rearrangement joins TRBV5-1 to TRBJ1-1; maybe TRBD1 (5 bases). CDR3 length: 15 amino acids. Germline loops: CDR1 SGHRS, CDR2 YFSETQ. The V gene lost 4 bases and the J gene lost 3 bases, with 16 bases spanning the gap.

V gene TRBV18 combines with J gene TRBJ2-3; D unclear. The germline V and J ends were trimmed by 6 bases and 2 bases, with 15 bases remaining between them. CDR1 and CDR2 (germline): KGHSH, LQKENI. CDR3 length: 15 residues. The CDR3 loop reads CASSLAPGNTDTQYF. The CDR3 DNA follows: TGTGCCAGCTCCCTCGCCCCAGGAAACACAGATACGCAGTATTTT.

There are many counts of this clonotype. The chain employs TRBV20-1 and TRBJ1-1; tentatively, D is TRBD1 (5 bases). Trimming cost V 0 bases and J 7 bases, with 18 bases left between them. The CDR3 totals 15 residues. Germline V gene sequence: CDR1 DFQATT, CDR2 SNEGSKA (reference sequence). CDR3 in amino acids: CSARDRKTGRLEAFF. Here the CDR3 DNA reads TGCAGTGCTAGAGATCGTAAAACAGGTCGGCTTGAAGCTTTCTTT.

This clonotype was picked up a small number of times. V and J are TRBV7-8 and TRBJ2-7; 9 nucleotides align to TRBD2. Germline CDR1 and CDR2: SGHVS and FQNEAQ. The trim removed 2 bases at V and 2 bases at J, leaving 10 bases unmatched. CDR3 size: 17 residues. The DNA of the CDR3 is TGTGCCAGCAGCTTACAAATAACTAGCGGGTCGCCCTACGAGCAGTACTTC. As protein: CASSLQITSGSPYEQYF.

This CDR3 is CASSHRVSGSQETQYF. The CDR3 coding sequence is TGTGCCAGCAGCCATCGGGTATCGGGTTCCCAAGAGACCCAGTACTTC. V gene TRBV13 combines with J gene TRBJ2-5; no definite D call. The CDR3 contains 16 residues. V dropped 5 bases and J dropped 1 base, with 17 bases sitting between them. From germline, CDR1 is PRHDT and CDR2 FYEKMQ (reference sequence). Based on the CDR3 plus reference TRBV13 and TRBJ2-5, the full variable domain is AAGVIQSPRHLIKEKRETATLKCYPIPRHDTVYWYQQGPGQDPQFLISFYEKMQSDKGSIPDRFSAQQFSDYHSELNMSSLELGDSALYFCASSHRVSGSQETQYFGPGTRLLVL.

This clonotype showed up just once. CDR3 bases: TGTGCCAGCAGCCAATCGGACACTGAAGCTTTCTTT. Residues: CASSQSDTEAFF. The chain links TRBV7-9 to TRBJ1-1; D is uncertain. The CDR3 loop spans 12 amino acids. Trimming shortened V by 5 bases and J by 3 bases, and 7 bases separated the two germline ends. Germline assignment: CDR1 SEHNR and CDR2 FQNEAQ (reference sequence).

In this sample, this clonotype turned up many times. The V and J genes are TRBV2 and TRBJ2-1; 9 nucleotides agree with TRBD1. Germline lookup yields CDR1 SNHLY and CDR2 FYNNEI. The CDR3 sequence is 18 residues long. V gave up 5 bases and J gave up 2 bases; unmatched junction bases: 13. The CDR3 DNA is TGTGCCAGCAGTACGGGACAGGGCGCGCTGCGGGCCTACAATGAGCAGTTCTTC. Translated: CASSTGQGALRAYNEQFF.

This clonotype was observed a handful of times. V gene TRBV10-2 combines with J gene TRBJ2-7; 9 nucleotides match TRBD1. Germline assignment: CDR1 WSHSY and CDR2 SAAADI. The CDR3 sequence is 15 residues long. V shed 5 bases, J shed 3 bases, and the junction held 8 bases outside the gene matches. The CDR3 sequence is CASSRIPGQGYEQYF. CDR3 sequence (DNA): TGCGCCAGCAGTCGCATACCGGGACAGGGCTACGAGCAGTACTTC.

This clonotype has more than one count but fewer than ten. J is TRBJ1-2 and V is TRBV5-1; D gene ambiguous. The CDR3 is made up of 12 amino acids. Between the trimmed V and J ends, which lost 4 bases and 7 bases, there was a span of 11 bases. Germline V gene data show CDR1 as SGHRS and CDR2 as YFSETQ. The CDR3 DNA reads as TGCGCCAGCAGCCCGCAGGAGTCTGGCTACACCTTC. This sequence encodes CASSPQESGYTF. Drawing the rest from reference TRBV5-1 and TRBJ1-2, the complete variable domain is KAGVTQTPRYLIKTRGQQVTLSCSPISGHRSVSWYQQTPGQGLQFLFEYFSETQRNKGNFPGRFSGRQFSNSRSEMNVSTLELGDSALYLCASSPQESGYTFGSGTRLTVV.

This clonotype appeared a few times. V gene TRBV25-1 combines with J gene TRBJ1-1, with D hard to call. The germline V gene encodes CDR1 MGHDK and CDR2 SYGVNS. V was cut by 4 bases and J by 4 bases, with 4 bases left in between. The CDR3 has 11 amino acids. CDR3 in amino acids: CASSAFTEAFF. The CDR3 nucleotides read TGTGCCAGCAGTGCATTCACTGAAGCTTTCTTT.

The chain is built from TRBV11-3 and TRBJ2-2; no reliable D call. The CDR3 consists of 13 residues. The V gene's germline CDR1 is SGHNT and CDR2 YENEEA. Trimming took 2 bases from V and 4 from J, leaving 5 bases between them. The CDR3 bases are TGTGCCAGCAGCTTAATGGTCACCGGGGAGCTGTTTTTT. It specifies CASSLMVTGELFF.

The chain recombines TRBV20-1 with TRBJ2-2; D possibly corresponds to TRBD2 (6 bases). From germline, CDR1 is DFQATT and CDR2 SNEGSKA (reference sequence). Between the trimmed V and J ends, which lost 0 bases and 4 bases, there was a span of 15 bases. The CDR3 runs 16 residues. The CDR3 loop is CSAREKASVSTGELFF. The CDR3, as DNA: TGCAGTGCTAGAGAAAAGGCTAGCGTGAGCACCGGGGAGCTGTTTTTT.

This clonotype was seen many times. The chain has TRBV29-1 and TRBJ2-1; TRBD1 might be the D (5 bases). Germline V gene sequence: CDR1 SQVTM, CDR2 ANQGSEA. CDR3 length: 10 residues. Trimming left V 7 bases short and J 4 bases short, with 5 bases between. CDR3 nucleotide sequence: TGCAGCGCAGGGTACAATGAGCAGTTCTTC. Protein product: CSAGYNEQFF.